This T cell receptor (beta chain) originates from a study of T-cell reconstitution after alpha-beta-depleted transplantation in children. Broader study findings: After one year, T-cell counts and TCRbeta diversity mostly came from new T cells. As was reported, about two months after transplant, alpha-beta T cells came from several hundred expanded graft clones.

Germline V CDR1 and CDR2: ENHRY, SYGVKD. This CDR3 is built from 15 residues. Trimming shortened V by 4 bases and J by 0 bases, and 7 bases separated the two germline ends. The TCRbeta library was prepared with unique molecular identifiers. TCRdb called the PCR reads again in MiXCR, with one record for every CDR3 protein. The repertoire holds 120,000 or so distinct CDR3 sequences, with more than 20% as singletons. For this clonotype: What it binds is not known.

The TCR originated in a male patient between 2 and 9 years old who had a stem cell transplant for chronic granulomatous disease, so the T cells may come from the graft donor. This sequence joins TRBV10-3 and TRBJ2-6; no reliable D call. Sequencing was performed on PBMCs, mostly from graft donor cells, taken 180 days after TCRalphabeta/CD19-depleted stem cell transplant. The CDR3 region has the DNA TGTGCCATCAGTGGAATCATCTCTGGGGCCAACGTCCTGACTTTC. Amino acids: CAISGIISGANVLTF.